These 10 T cell receptor beta chains originate from one sample sequenced in a study of T cells after yellow fever vaccination. TCRdb reprocessed the 5' RACE reads with MiXCR, giving one entry per CDR3 protein. The table lists a few hundred thousand distinct CDR3 sequences, around 21% of them singletons, with roughly an eighth in the top ten. This specimen was PBMCs, taken 15 days after the yellow fever booster vaccination. The receptors shown here come from a man aged 25-45 years who received the YFV17D yellow fever vaccine.

This chain uses TRBV7-2 with TRBJ2-7; the match to TRBD1 covers 7 bases. The CDR3 has 16 amino acids. The J segment lost 3 bases and the V segment lost 1 base, leaving 9 bases of the junction unmatched. CDR1 is SGHTA, CDR2 FQGNSA, per germline. CDR3 coding DNA: TGTGCCAGCAGCTTAGTGGTGGACAGGACGGTCTACGAGCAGTACTTC. Protein sequence: CASSLVVDRTVYEQYF.

In its sample, this clonotype was seen a few times. The rearrangement links TRBV10-3 to TRBJ2-3, with 7 bases aligning to TRBD2. CDR3 length: 14 amino acids. Germline lookup yields CDR1 ENHRY and CDR2 SYGVKD. V dropped 6 bases and J dropped 0; count of bases not matched to a gene: 3. The CDR3 DNA follows: TGTGCCATCAGGAGCGGGACTAGCACAGATACGCAGTATTTT. It codes for CAIRSGTSTDTQYF.

The rearrangement uses TRBV10-3 and TRBJ1-2; D is ambiguous. Germline V gene sequence: CDR1 ENHRY, CDR2 SYGVKD. The CDR3 is made up of 13 amino acids. V was shortened by 0 bases and J by 4 bases, with 6 bases between the two germline ends. In DNA form, the CDR3 reads TGTGCCATCAGTGAGTCAAGATTCTATGGCTACACCTTC. Encoded protein: CAISESRFYGYTF.

A few counts support this clonotype. The V gene is TRBV20-1, the J gene TRBJ2-1, with D perhaps TRBD2 (7 bases). Germline V lookup: CDR1 DFQATT, CDR2 SNEGSKA (reference sequence). This CDR3 has 14 amino acids. The V end lost 2 bases, the J end lost 4 bases, and 12 bases lay between the germline ends. The CDR3 region is CSARRGGLYNEQFF. The CDR3 coding sequence is TGCAGTGCTAGAAGGGGGGGTTTGTACAATGAGCAGTTCTTC.

DNA of the CDR3: TGTGCCCTCGGAGCGGGAGGGGGCCTTCAAGAGACCCAGTACTTC. Its protein product is CALGAGGGLQETQYF. The chain joins TRBV7-9 to TRBJ2-5, with 10 bases fitting TRBD2. Germline V gene lookup returns CDR1 SEHNR and CDR2 FQNEAQ (reference sequence). V was clipped by 11 bases and J by 2 bases; unmatched bases: 11. This CDR3 region has 15 residues.

Only a few counts were recorded for this clonotype. The J gene is TRBJ2-5, the V gene TRBV20-1; 9 bases line up with TRBD2. This CDR3 has 15 amino acids. Germline-derived CDR1 and CDR2 are DFQATT and SNEGSKA (reference sequence). Germline trimming cut 5 bases from V and 5 bases from J; bases unmatched to any gene: 12. DNA for the CDR3: TGCAGTGCTCCCCGGACTGGACTAGCGTTGGAGACCCAGTACTTC. Translation: CSAPRTGLALETQYF.

The rearrangement uses TRBV20-1 and TRBJ2-3; TRBD2 aligns across 10 bases. Per germline, CDR1 DFQATT and CDR2 SNEGSKA (reference sequence). CDR3 length: 16 amino acids. V gave up 4 bases and J gave up 7 bases; unmatched junction bases: 14. The CDR3: CSAIGVGAGGRNTQYF. CDR3 bases: TGCAGTGCTATAGGGGTAGGAGCGGGAGGGCGAAATACGCAGTATTTT.

This clonotype occurred many times. The chain combines TRBV2 with TRBJ1-5; D not certain. Trimming stripped 11 bases from V and 1 base from J, with 15 bases between. This CDR3 is built from 14 residues. Germline-derived CDR1 and CDR2 are SNHLY and FYNNEI. The CDR3 protein is CAPRPSGSNQPQHF. CDR3 in DNA: TGTGCCCCCCGGCCCTCCGGGAGCAATCAGCCCCAGCATTTT.

There are a few counts of this clonotype. This chain uses TRBV25-1 with TRBJ2-2; 11 bases fit TRBD1. Germline assignment: CDR1 MGHDK and CDR2 SYGVNS. This CDR3 has 16 amino acids. V lost 0 bases and J lost 5; bases outside the gene matches: 2. The CDR3 here is CASSEYGTGGTGELFF. The CDR3 DNA sequence: TGTGCCAGCAGTGAATATGGGACAGGGGGGACCGGGGAGCTGTTTTTT.

The gene calls are TRBV28 and TRBJ2-1, with 7 positions matching TRBD2. Germline CDR1 MDHEN, CDR2 SYDVKM. The CDR3 has 14 residues. J was trimmed by 10 bases and V by 2 bases; bases with no gene match: 8. CDR3 coding DNA: TGTGCCAGCAGTTTAAGGAGCGGGAACGAAGAGCAGTTCTTC. This codes for CASSLRSGNEEQFF.